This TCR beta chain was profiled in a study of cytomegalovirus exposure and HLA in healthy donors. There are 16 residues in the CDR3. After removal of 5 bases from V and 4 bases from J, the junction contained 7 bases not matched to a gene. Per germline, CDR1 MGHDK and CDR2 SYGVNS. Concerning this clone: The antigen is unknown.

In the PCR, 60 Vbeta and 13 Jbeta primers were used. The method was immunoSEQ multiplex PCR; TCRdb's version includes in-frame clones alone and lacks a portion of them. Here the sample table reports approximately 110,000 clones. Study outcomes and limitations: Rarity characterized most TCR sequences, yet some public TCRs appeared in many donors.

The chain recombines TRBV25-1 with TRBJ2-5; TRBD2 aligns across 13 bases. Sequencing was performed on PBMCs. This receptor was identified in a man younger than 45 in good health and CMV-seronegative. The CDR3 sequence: CASSILAGGPVETQYF. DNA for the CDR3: TGTGCCAGCAGTATACTAGCGGGAGGGCCTGTAGAGACCCAGTACTTC.